This is a list of T cell receptor beta chains from one sample in a study of blood T cell repertoires in COVID-19. TCRdb's table, derived via immunoSEQ multiplex PCR, lists solely in-frame clones and lacks some. Of about 250,000 clones in the sample, around four fifths were seen once. The sample taken for sequencing was peripheral blood. The receptor source for this set is a man older than 75 with acute or convalescent COVID-19. CDR3s include the opening cysteine and the closing phenylalanine or tryptophan. The order of the fields is D gene, clone size, V gene, J gene, CDR3 protein, CDR3 DNA. D genes are given only for firm matches. The size of a clone is reported for some rows only, either as once, few or many, or as a class for expanded clones.

NA	once	TRBV29-1	TRBJ1-4	CSVARAGLNEKLFF	TGCAGCGTTGCACGGGCAGGACTTAATGAAAAACTGTTTTTT
NA	NA	TRBV2	TRBJ2-7	CASSETGPYEQYF	TGTGCCAGCAGTGAAACAGGCCCCTACGAGCAGTACTTC
TRBD2	NA	TRBV19	TRBJ2-2	CASSIAGLAAGELFF	TGTGCCAGTAGTATAGCCGGACTAGCGGCCGGGGAGCTGTTTTTT
TRBD1	NA	TRBV30	TRBJ2-5	CAWGGQGPETQYF	TGTGCCTGGGGCGGACAGGGGCCGGAGACCCAGTACTTC
TRBD2	NA	TRBV19	TRBJ2-7	CASSTSGRGHEQYF	TGTGCCAGTAGTACTAGCGGAAGGGGCCACGAGCAGTACTTC
TRBD1	NA	TRBV28	TRBJ2-2	CASSLAQGILNTGELFF	TGTGCCAGCAGTTTAGCACAGGGGATCTTGAACACCGGGGAGCTGTTTTTT
TRBD2	few	TRBV7-2	TRBJ2-3	CASSLASGGRTDTQYF	TGTGCCAGCAGCTTAGCTAGCGGGGGGAGAACAGATACGCAGTATTTT
TRBD2	NA	TRBV3-1/TRBV3-2	TRBJ2-7	CASSQEGRESWSYEQYF	TGTGCCAGCAGCCAAGAAGGGAGGGAATCTTGGTCCTACGAGCAGTACTTC
NA	NA	TRBV28	TRBJ1-2	CASSFNSNYGYTF	TGTGCCAGCAGTTTTAACAGCAACTATGGCTACACCTTC
NA	NA	TRBV6-1	TRBJ2-7	CASSEWGVGQGRAEQYF	TGTGCCAGCAGTGAATGGGGGGTTGGGCAGGGTCGTGCCGAGCAGTACTTC
NA	NA	TRBV5-8	TRBJ1-2	CASSSNHLLIRANYGYTF	TGTGCCAGCAGCTCGAACCATTTGCTTATACGGGCTAACTATGGCTACACCTTC
NA	NA	TRBV30	TRBJ1-1	CAWSFATRNTEAFF	TGTGCCTGGAGTTTTGCGACAAGGAACACTGAAGCTTTCTTT
TRBD1	NA	TRBV7-9	TRBJ2-7	CASSLVGQGAYEQYF	TGTGCCAGCAGCTTAGTTGGACAGGGGGCGTACGAGCAGTACTTC
NA	NA	TRBV7-2	TRBJ1-6	CASSLGLSNSPLHF	TGTGCCAGCAGCCTGGGCCTTAGTAATTCACCCCTCCACTTT
TRBD1	NA	TRBV18	TRBJ2-3	CASSTTGTGYADTQYF	TGTGCCAGCTCAACTACCGGGACAGGGTACGCAGATACGCAGTATTTT
NA	NA	TRBV2	TRBJ1-2	CASTIAETPYGYTF	TGTGCCAGCACCATAGCAGAAACTCCCTATGGCTACACCTTC
NA	few	TRBV19	TRBJ2-7	CASRAGFGEQYF	TGTGCCAGTAGAGCAGGGTTCGGGGAGCAGTACTTC
TRBD2	NA	TRBV6-1	TRBJ2-7	CASSEMALTSRTYEQYF	TGTGCCAGCAGTGAAATGGCCCTGACTAGCCGGACCTACGAGCAGTACTTC
TRBD1	NA	TRBV11-2	TRBJ2-5	CASSPRDRVETQYF	TGTGCCAGCAGCCCAAGGGACAGGGTCGAGACCCAGTACTTC
TRBD2	NA	TRBV9	TRBJ2-5	CASSPRLAGGQETQYF	TGTGCCAGCAGCCCTCGACTAGCGGGAGGGCAAGAGACCCAGTACTTC
NA	NA	TRBV6-1	TRBJ2-3	CASSDGIYGGWSTDTQYF	TGTGCCAGCAGTGATGGGATTTATGGGGGCTGGAGCACAGATACGCAGTATTTT
NA	NA	TRBV12-3/TRBV12-4	TRBJ1-2	CASSSGNYGYTF	TGTGCCAGCAGTTCAGGGAATTATGGCTACACCTTC
NA	NA	TRBV15	TRBJ1-2	CATSRDLTDNYGYTF	TGTGCCACCAGCAGAGATTTAACAGATAACTATGGCTACACCTTC
TRBD2	NA	TRBV19	TRBJ2-3	CATTPGRWTSGDTDTQYF	TGTGCCACCACCCCCGGACGGTGGACTAGCGGGGACACAGATACGCAGTATTTT
NA	NA	TRBV19	TRBJ2-5	CASRKTDQETQYF	TGTGCCAGTAGGAAGACAGACCAAGAGACCCAGTACTTC
TRBD1	NA	TRBV7-7	TRBJ2-5	CASSLGRTGSETQYF	TGTGCTAGCAGCTTAGGGCGGACAGGTTCAGAGACCCAGTACTTC
NA	NA	TRBV19	TRBJ2-7	CASSIWGRASYEQYF	TGTGCCAGTAGTATTTGGGGCAGGGCGAGCTACGAGCAGTACTTC
TRBD1	NA	TRBV18	TRBJ1-5	CASSTGTGEQPQHF	TGTGCCAGCTCGACCGGGACAGGTGAACAGCCCCAGCATTTT
TRBD1	NA	TRBV5-1	TRBJ2-5	CASRLTGGQETQYF	TGCGCCAGCAGGTTAACAGGGGGGCAAGAGACCCAGTACTTC
NA	NA	TRBV11-3	TRBJ2-2	CASSKRGTDTGELFF	TGTGCCAGCAGTAAAAGGGGGACCGACACCGGGGAGCTGTTTTTT
NA	NA	TRBV5-8	TRBJ2-5	CASSLAVTRQETQYF	TGTGCCAGCAGCTTGGCTGTGACACGCCAAGAGACCCAGTACTTC
NA	NA	TRBV5-6	TRBJ2-3	CASSSPSGSATDTQYF	TGTGCCAGCAGCTCCCCCAGTGGCTCCGCCACAGATACGCAGTATTTT
NA	few	TRBV30	TRBJ1-6	CAWSSTRLSSPLHF	TGTGCCTGGAGCTCGACACGGCTCTCTTCACCCCTCCACTTT
TRBD1	NA	TRBV7-9	TRBJ1-1	CASSPPNRGGTEAFF	TGTGCCAGCAGCCCTCCGAACAGGGGCGGTACTGAAGCTTTCTTT
TRBD2	NA	TRBV10-3	TRBJ2-3	CAIRGLAGGSGTDTQYF	TGTGCCATCAGGGGACTAGCGGGGGGCTCCGGCACAGATACGCAGTATTTT
TRBD1	NA	TRBV2	TRBJ2-7	CASRGQGSYEQYF	TGTGCCAGCAGGGGACAGGGTTCCTACGAGCAGTACTTC
NA	NA	TRBV3-1/TRBV3-2	TRBJ1-1	CASSQDTRNTEAFF	TGTGCCAGCAGCCAAGATACCAGGAACACTGAAGCTTTCTTT
TRBD2	NA	TRBV15	TRBJ2-3	CATSRGMGLAGQGLSDTQYF	TGTGCCACCAGCAGAGGGATGGGACTAGCGGGACAGGGACTATCAGATACGCAGTATTTT
TRBD2	few	TRBV19	TRBJ2-1	CASNSGAASYNEQFF	TGTGCCAGTAACAGCGGGGCTGCCTCCTACAATGAGCAGTTCTTC
TRBD1	NA	TRBV28	TRBJ2-1	CASRADRGAYNEQFF	TGTGCCAGCAGGGCGGACAGGGGGGCCTACAATGAGCAGTTCTTC